This TCR beta chain was profiled in a study of molecular identifiers for immune sequencing clone quantification. Overall study results and limits: The study found clones above 20 RNA copies held over 98% of effector molecules and under 1% in naive cells.

In its sample, this clonotype was seen many times. Its antigen is not known. Naive CD8 sequencing libraries were generated from about 21,000 to 970,000 sorted cells, with 10%, 30% or 50% RNA as input. Library preparation followed earlier protocols using designated TCR primers. In TCRdb, the PCR reads were re-called with MiXCR into one record per CDR3 protein. This table has roughly 320,000 distinct CDR3 sequences, 20% to 25% appearing once. Trimming cost V 3 bases and J 4 bases; bases outside gene matches: 2. The germline gives CDR1 LNHDA, CDR2 SQIVND (reference sequence). This CDR3 region has 14 residues.

This sequence was found in a human donor in good health. Some libraries in this study had Jurkat cell RNA spiked in. Sequenced sample: naive CD8+ T cells from blood, with Jurkat cell RNA spiked in. Stated subset: FACS-sorted CD8+CD4-CCR7+CD45RA+ naive T cells. J is TRBJ2-3 and V is TRBV19; 9 bases map to TRBD2. The CDR3 region is CASSMGGGADTQYF. CDR3 sequence (DNA): TGTGCCAGTAGTATGGGCGGGGGGGCAGATACGCAGTATTTT.